The 15 T cell receptor beta chains listed next were all sequenced from one sample in a study of vaccination effects on CD4 cells after COVID-19. Measured with immunoSEQ multiplex PCR; TCRdb has only the in-frame clones, and not every one. The sample consists of more than 8,500 clones, under 80% of them appearing once. These receptors' antigens are unknown. The culture ran for 10 days before CD4+ T cells were isolated. Two doses of BNT162b2 or mRNA-1273 vaccine were administered to participants. Sequenced here: CD4+ T cells from PBMCs cultured without peptide, sampled after COVID-19 vaccination. The source of these receptors is a human donor who received a COVID-19 vaccine.

This sequence joins TRBV10-3 and TRBJ1-3; 7 bases line up with TRBD1. Germline CDR1 ENHRY, CDR2 SYGVKD. V shed 6 bases, J shed 0 bases, and the junction held 8 bases outside the gene matches. The CDR3 runs to 16 residues. DNA of the CDR3: TGTGCCATCAGGATAGGGGGCAAGAACTCTGGAAACACCATATATTTT. It yields the protein CAIRIGGKNSGNTIYF.

The chain carries TRBV19 and TRBJ2-7, with 7 positions matching TRBD2. Germline values: CDR1 LNHDA, CDR2 SQIVND (reference sequence). After removal of 6 bases from V and 1 base from J, the junction contained 15 bases not matched to a gene. CDR3 length: 17 residues. The CDR3 bases are TGTGCCAGTAGCACACCTCCGGGGGGACCAGGTTCCTACGAGCAGTACTTC. It yields the protein CASSTPPGGPGSYEQYF.

This clone appeared a few times. The chain couples TRBV7-3 to TRBJ2-2; no clear D gene. Germline V lookup: CDR1 SGHTA, CDR2 FQGTGA. Trimming left V 0 bases short and J 7 bases short, with 15 bases between. The CDR3 spans 16 residues. The CDR3 is CASSLTRDPPSGELFF. The CDR3 region has the DNA TGTGCCAGCAGCTTAACACGAGACCCACCGAGCGGGGAGCTGTTTTTT.

The chain has TRBV3-1 (or the pseudogene TRBV3-2) and TRBJ2-5; 10 nucleotides agree with TRBD2. Germline V CDR1 and CDR2: LGHDT, YNNKEL (reference sequence). V shed 7 bases and J 2 bases; nucleotides not matched to a gene: 10. There are 16 residues in the CDR3. This CDR3 reads CASIEGSGRKQETQYF. For the CDR3, the DNA is TGTGCCAGCATCGAGGGTAGCGGGAGGAAACAAGAGACCCAGTACTTC.

The chain couples TRBV28 to TRBJ1-2; D is ambiguous. CDR3 length equals 15 residues. Germline loops: CDR1 MDHEN, CDR2 SYDVKM. With 8 bases removed from V and 4 bases from J, the gap between germline ends came to 20 bases. The CDR3 DNA is TGTGCCAGCTGTAATGGGCGGGCGTTGTTCTATGGCTACACCTTC. Translation: CASCNGRALFYGYTF.

This chain links TRBV6-6 with TRBJ1-4; D may be TRBD1 (5 bases). Between the trimmed V and J ends, which lost 2 bases and 5 bases, there was a span of 9 bases. The CDR3 runs 14 residues. Germline CDR1 MNHNY, CDR2 SVGAGI (reference sequence). DNA for the CDR3: TGTGCCAGCAGTTACCCAGGGCAGAATGAAAAACTGTTTTTT. Translated: CASSYPGQNEKLFF.

CDR3 residues: CASSQVADTQYF. CDR3 nucleotides: TGTGCCAGCAGCCAAGTAGCAGATACGCAGTATTTT. The gene calls are TRBV3-1 (or the pseudogene TRBV3-2) and TRBJ2-3; no clear D. The CDR3 totals 12 residues. In germline, CDR1 is LGHDT, CDR2 YNNKEL (reference sequence). V lost 1 base and J lost 4, with 3 bases in between.

J is TRBJ2-7 and V is TRBV9; 9 nucleotides agree with TRBD2. Per germline, CDR1 SGDLS and CDR2 YYNGEE. The V and J ends lost 0 bases and 3 bases, in that order; junction bases with no gene match: 4. There are 15 residues in the CDR3. The chain's CDR3 is CASSVAASGVYEQYF. The DNA of the CDR3 is TGTGCCAGCAGCGTAGCGGCTAGCGGGGTCTACGAGCAGTACTTC.

The V gene is TRBV2, the J gene TRBJ2-2; possible D gene TRBD2, 5 bases. CDR3 length: 14 amino acids. V lost 6 bases to trimming and J lost 3 bases, with 11 bases between them. The germline CDR1 and CDR2 sequences are SNHLY and FYNNEI. Written as DNA, the CDR3 is TGTGCCAGCAGGGTGGAGAGGGACACCGGGGAGCTGTTTTTT. It translates to CASRVERDTGELFF.

This rearrangement joins TRBV30 to TRBJ2-1, with D perhaps TRBD2 (5 bases). The CDR3 has 14 residues. V was cut by 0 bases and J by 0 bases, with 6 bases left in between. CDR1 GTSNPN and CDR2 SVGIG come from the germline V gene (reference sequence). The CDR3 DNA is TGTGCCTGGAGTGTGGGGAGCTCCTACAATGAGCAGTTCTTC. It codes for CAWSVGSSYNEQFF.

The table lists this clone with a few counts. V is TRBV6-5 and J is TRBJ1-2; TRBD1 matches at 9 bases. J lost 4 bases, V lost 10 bases, and 10 bases had no gene match. The germline V gene encodes CDR1 MNHEY and CDR2 SVGAGI. The CDR3 has 14 residues. CDR3 nucleotide sequence: TGTGCCACCAGCGACAGGGGGTCGTCCTATGGCTACACCTTC. The encoded protein is CATSDRGSSYGYTF.

The gene calls are TRBV7-9 and TRBJ1-4; D ambiguous. This CDR3 is 15 amino acids long. V dropped 1 base and J dropped 7 bases, with 13 bases sitting between them. The V gene's germline CDR1 is SEHNR and CDR2 FQNEAQ (reference sequence). The CDR3 DNA sequence: TGTGCCAGCAGCTTAGATAGCGGATTCGTTGAAAAACTGTTTTTT. Its protein is CASSLDSGFVEKLFF.

This chain links TRBV3-1 (or the pseudogene TRBV3-2) with TRBJ1-3, with TRBD1 identical over 8 bases. Germline V gene data show CDR1 as LGHDT and CDR2 as YNNKEL (reference sequence). Losses at the gene ends were 4 bases for V and 5 bases for J; bases not matched to a gene: 4. The CDR3 is 14 amino acids. DNA of the CDR3: TGTGCCAGCAGCCCTGGACAGGGTAGAAACACCATATATTTT. It is translated as CASSPGQGRNTIYF.

V gene TRBV6-5 combines with J gene TRBJ1-2; 10 positions match TRBD1. J lost 7 bases, V lost 0 bases, and 8 bases had no gene match. Germline assignment: CDR1 MNHEY and CDR2 SVGAGI. CDR3 size: 16 residues. CDR3 coding DNA: TGTGCCAGCAGTTACTCATACGACAGGGGGCGCATTGGCTACACCTTC. Encoded protein: CASSYSYDRGRIGYTF.

This sequence joins TRBV18 and TRBJ1-1, with TRBD1 identical over 7 bases. Germline V CDR1 and CDR2: KGHSH, LQKENI. The CDR3 totals 14 residues. V lost 1 base to trimming and J lost 7 bases; unmatched junction nucleotides: 6. The CDR3 sequence is CASSPLRQGNEAFF. CDR3 nucleotides: TGTGCCAGCTCACCACTGCGACAGGGCAATGAAGCTTTCTTT.